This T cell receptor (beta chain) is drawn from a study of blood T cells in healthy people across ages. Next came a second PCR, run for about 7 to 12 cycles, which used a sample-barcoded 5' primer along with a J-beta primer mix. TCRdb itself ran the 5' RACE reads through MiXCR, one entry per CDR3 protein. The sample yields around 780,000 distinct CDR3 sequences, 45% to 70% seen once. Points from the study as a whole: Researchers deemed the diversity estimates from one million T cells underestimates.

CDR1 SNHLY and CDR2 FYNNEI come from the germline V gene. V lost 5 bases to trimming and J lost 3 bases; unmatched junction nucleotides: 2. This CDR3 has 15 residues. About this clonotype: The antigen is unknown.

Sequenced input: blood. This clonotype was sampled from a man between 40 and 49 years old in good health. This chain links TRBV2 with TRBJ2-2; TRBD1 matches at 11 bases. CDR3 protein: CASSRDRGYTGELFF. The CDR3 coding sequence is TGTGCCAGCAGTCGGGACAGGGGGTACACCGGGGAGCTGTTTTTT.